This entry is about one T cell receptor (beta chain). This clonotype came up many times. Its binding antigen is unknown. Base qualities are not at hand, and no much larger clone is one base apart. Clipping removes 4 bases from V and 6 bases from J, with 8 as the unmatched junction base count. The CDR1 and CDR2 encoded by the germline V gene are KGHDR and SFDVKD. Including cysteine and phenylalanine, the CDR3 has 16 amino acids. This entry keeps only the CDR3 DNA: 48 bases, framed from base 1. This was a case-control study nested in a cohort of healthcare workers in London, UK, who had nasopharyngeal swab PCR tests and blood samples taken every week. Healthcare workers were recruited between 23 and 31 March 2020, during the week of the UK lockdown, and were followed weekly for up to roughly 15 weeks. Libraries were constructed by 5' RACE. Data came from a NextSeq 500. Unique molecular identifiers were attached to individual cDNA molecules in the TCR library protocol so that sequencing error and PCR bias could be corrected. Both TCR alpha and beta chains were sequenced, and tight co-correlation was observed between alpha and beta sequence abundances in each sample. In the original analysis: Decombinator V4 was used to perform V gene, J gene and CDR3 annotation of TCR sequences. TCRs were defined as expanded if a significant change between any two time points was detected under a Poisson model with p below 0.0001. TCR abundances were normalised to the total number of TCRs sequenced per sample and were expressed as counts per million. TRAV1-2 paired with TRAJ12, TRAJ20 or TRAJ33 defined MAIT TCRs, while TRAV10 paired with TRAJ18 defined iNKT TCRs. A search of VDJdb, accessed on 1 November 2021, was run for TCRs annotated to CMV, EBV and SARS-CoV-2, with TCRs annotated for multiple antigens excluded. In-frame beta chains were kept once TCRdb had trimmed the public reads at Q25 with fastp and called clones with MiXCR. Duplicate CDR3 protein sequences are folded into a single record with the most common DNA and genes. What appears here as the V and J calls and clone size reflects TCRdb's work, not the paper's. This sample has about 81,000 distinct CDR3 sequences in its table, and around 5.6% of those were observed once. The ten largest clones take up roughly 8.1% of the sample.

These data originate in a study of early T cells in non-severe SARS-CoV-2 infection (dated by TCRdb to 2020 to 2022). For the study in its entirety: Bulk RNA from unsorted whole blood was used for TCR sequencing, so alpha and beta chains could not be paired.

Points the paper makes about the study in general: VDJdb matching was skewed toward anti-spike CD8 responses and likely underestimated virus-specific expansions, missing private and CD4 specificities.

The clonotype originates from an adult who was a healthcare worker with PCR-confirmed SARS-CoV-2 infection or an uninfected control (not recorded which). The sample comprised whole blood. Recombination joined TRBV24-1 with TRBJ2-1; the central 10 bases match TRBD1. The nucleotide sequence is TGTGCCACCAGTGAACCAGACAGGGGGCAGGTCAATGAGCAGTTCTTC. Its protein reads: CATSEPDRGQVNEQFF.